A selection of T cell receptor beta chains follows, all from one sample in a study of blood T cell repertoires in COVID-19. TCRdb's table, derived via immunoSEQ multiplex PCR, lists solely in-frame clones and lacks some. The table lists about 220,000 clones, almost 90% of them singletons, with over 12% in the top ten. Sequencing input: PBMCs or T cells enriched from blood (not recorded which). These receptors all stem from a woman in her forties or fifties with acute COVID-19. The CDR3 runs from the conserved cysteine through the conserved F or W. Fields, in order: D gene, clone size, J gene, V gene, CDR3 protein, CDR3 DNA. D genes are given only for firm matches. The size entry is marked missing in some rows and otherwise reads once, few, many or a size class.

.	.	TRBJ1-1	TRBV3-1/TRBV3-2	CASSQGAGRTEAFF	TGTGCCAGCAGCCAAGGGGCGGGACGAACTGAAGCTTTCTTT
.	.	TRBJ2-2	TRBV11-1	CASRRSTGELFF	TGTGCCAGCAGAAGGAGTACCGGGGAGCTGTTTTTT
TRBD1	few	TRBJ2-7	TRBV5-1	CASRSGTGAGYEQYF	TGCGCCAGCAGGTCCGGGACAGGGGCAGGCTACGAGCAGTACTTC
.	.	TRBJ2-7	TRBV6-2/TRBV6-3	CASSYSLGDYEQYF	TGTGCCAGCAGTTACTCATTGGGAGACTACGAGCAGTACTTC
.	.	TRBJ2-5	TRBV27	CASSPLQGGGETQYF	TGTGCCAGCAGCCCACTTCAAGGGGGGGGAGAGACCCAGTACTTC
.	.	TRBJ1-1	TRBV19	CASSISGARNTEAFF	TGTGCCAGTAGTATTTCAGGGGCGCGGAACACTGAAGCTTTCTTT
.	.	TRBJ2-3	TRBV7-9	CASSLLHGSADTQYF	TGTGCCAGCAGCTTATTGCACGGGAGCGCAGATACGCAGTATTTT
TRBD2	.	TRBJ2-7	TRBV30	CAWSVQAGGPYEQYF	TGTGCCTGGAGTGTACAAGCGGGAGGGCCCTACGAGCAGTACTTC
TRBD2	.	TRBJ2-1	TRBV9	CASSPSGGRAYNEQFF	TGTGCCAGCAGCCCTAGTGGCGGGAGGGCCTACAATGAGCAGTTCTTC
.	.	TRBJ1-6	TRBV19	CASSPRDGNSPLHF	TGTGCCAGTAGCCCGCGGGATGGTAATTCACCCCTCCACTTT
.	.	TRBJ2-3	TRBV6-1	CASSEATPSTQYF	TGTGCCAGCAGTGAAGCAACTCCAAGTACGCAGTATTTT
.	few	TRBJ1-5	TRBV4-1	CASSQGAGAGQPQHF	TGCGCCAGCAGCCAAGGAGCTGGGGCAGGGCAGCCCCAGCATTTT
.	.	TRBJ1-6	TRBV28	CASSLPRSSYNSPLHF	TGTGCCAGCAGTTTACCGAGGAGCTCCTATAATTCACCCCTCCACTTT
.	.	TRBJ1-2	TRBV28	CASSSSGGVNYGYTF	TGTGCCAGCAGTTCCTCGGGAGGGGTAAACTATGGCTACACCTTC
.	.	TRBJ1-6	TRBV7-2	CASSSGQNYNSPLHF	TGTGCCAGCAGCTCCGGACAGAACTATAATTCACCCCTCCACTTT
.	.	TRBJ2-5	TRBV27	CASYLRASDNQETQYF	TGTGCCAGCTACCTGAGGGCTAGCGACAACCAAGAGACCCAGTACTTC
.	.	TRBJ1-6	TRBV7-2	CASSLGVVGGSYNSPLHF	TGTGCCAGCAGCTTAGGAGTAGTGGGAGGCTCCTATAATTCACCCCTCCACTTT
TRBD1	few	TRBJ1-1	TRBV30	CAWRGVGDRGTEAFF	TGTGCCTGGAGGGGAGTAGGGGACAGGGGTACTGAAGCTTTCTTT
.	once	TRBJ1-1	TRBV19	CASSMTLRAHTEAFF	TGTGCCAGTAGTATGACACTGAGGGCGCACACTGAAGCTTTCTTT
TRBD2	.	TRBJ2-5	TRBV28	CASSPVLGRGQETQYF	TGTGCCAGCAGTCCAGTACTAGGGAGGGGCCAAGAGACCCAGTACTTC
.	.	TRBJ1-2	TRBV27	CASSNGHANYGYTF	TGTGCCAGCAGCAACGGACACGCTAACTATGGCTACACCTTC
TRBD1	.	TRBJ1-1	TRBV2	CASSSNRGGTEAFF	TGTGCCAGCAGTAGCAACAGGGGTGGCACTGAAGCTTTCTTT
TRBD1	.	TRBJ1-6	TRBV5-1	CASSPRGQVEAYNSPLHF	TGCGCCAGCAGCCCACGGGGACAGGTAGAGGCCTATAATTCACCCCTCCACTTT
TRBD1	.	TRBJ1-1	TRBV5-8	CASSSGSGQLNTEAFF	TGTGCCAGCAGCTCTGGATCGGGACAGTTGAACACTGAAGCTTTCTTT
TRBD1	once	TRBJ1-5	TRBV6-2/TRBV6-3	CASSQDRGYSNQPQHF	TGTGCCAGCAGTCAGGACAGGGGGTATAGCAATCAGCCCCAGCATTTT
TRBD2	.	TRBJ2-7	TRBV5-4	CASSPGGSSGKLYEQYF	TGTGCCAGCAGCCCCGGGGGGTCTAGCGGCAAACTCTACGAGCAGTACTTC